What follows are 16 T cell receptor beta chains derived from one specimen sequenced in a study of graft-versus-host responses after intestinal transplantation. These TCRs are of unknown antigen specificity. Measured with immunoSEQ multiplex PCR; TCRdb has only the in-frame clones, and not every one. The sample consists of tens of thousands of clones, approximately 94% of them appearing once. Sequences were derived from unstimulated CD4+ T cells sorted from spleen or lymph node cells, sampled before transplant. The receptors were sampled from a human donor who was the organ donor for an intestinal transplant.

The rearrangement joins TRBV5-6 to TRBJ2-1, with D perhaps matching TRBD1 (5 bases). CDR1 is SGHDT, CDR2 YYEEEE, per germline. The CDR3 is made up of 13 amino acids. V shed 1 base and J shed 8 bases, with 10 bases lying between them. This chain's CDR3 is CASSLPGKDEQFF. In DNA form, the CDR3 reads TGTGCCAGCAGCTTGCCAGGGAAGGATGAGCAGTTCTTC.

The genes are TRBV5-1 and TRBJ1-1; TRBD1 matches 7 bases. CDR1 and CDR2 (germline): SGHRS, YFSETQ. This CDR3 has 14 residues. Germline trimming cut 2 bases from V and 4 bases from J; bases unmatched to any gene: 5. CDR3 bases: TGCGCCAGCAGCTTCTTTTCAGGGGGCACTGAAGCTTTCTTT. Translation: CASSFFSGGTEAFF.

The chain combines TRBV19 with TRBJ1-2; D possibly corresponds to TRBD1 (6 bases). The CDR3 has 14 amino acids. Looked up from germline, CDR1 is LNHDA and CDR2 is SQIVND (reference sequence). V was trimmed by 5 bases and J by 4 bases, leaving 14 bases between them. The CDR3 DNA reads as TGTGCCAGTAGTGCCGGACAGCCCCTCTATGGCTACACCTTC. Translating gives CASSAGQPLYGYTF.

This chain joins TRBV15 and TRBJ1-6, with a tentative D call TRBD1 (6 bases). Trimming left V 0 bases short and J 7 bases short, with 13 bases between. CDR1 LNHNV and CDR2 YYDKDF come from the germline V gene (reference sequence). The CDR3 length is 16 residues. The CDR3 reads CATSRDPTGTNSPLHF. CDR3 DNA sequence: TGTGCCACCAGCAGAGATCCAACCGGGACAAATTCACCCCTCCACTTT.

The rearrangement links TRBV2 to TRBJ2-5; TRBD2 might be the D (6 bases). V was clipped by 6 bases and J by 4 bases, with 12 bases between them. The CDR3 extends over 13 amino acids. Germline CDR1 is SNHLY and CDR2 is FYNNEI. This CDR3 is CASRGEAGETQYF. For the CDR3, the DNA is TGTGCCAGCAGGGGGGAGGCGGGAGAGACCCAGTACTTC.

The chain couples TRBV30 to TRBJ2-2, with D perhaps being TRBD1 or TRBD2 (5 bases each). The germline CDR1 and CDR2 sequences are GTSNPN and SVGIG (reference sequence). V was shortened by 4 bases and J by 11 bases, with 17 bases between the two germline ends. CDR3 length equals 13 residues. DNA of the CDR3: TGTGCCTGGAAAAGGGGAGTCGGTCCAGAGCTGTTTTTT. This encodes CAWKRGVGPELFF.

The chain carries TRBV5-1 and TRBJ2-5; 8 positions agree with TRBD1. Trimming removed 4 bases from V and 4 bases from J; junction bases left unmatched: 3. CDR3 length: 13 residues. Germline-derived CDR1 and CDR2 are SGHRS and YFSETQ. CDR3 nucleotide sequence: TGCGCCAGCAGCGGAACAGGGGGAGAGACCCAGTACTTC. Amino acid sequence: CASSGTGGETQYF.

The chain couples TRBV18 to TRBJ2-5; D may be TRBD2 (5 bases). V was shortened by 3 bases and J by 2 bases, with 10 bases between the two germline ends. CDR1 KGHSH and CDR2 LQKENI come from the germline V gene. The CDR3 is 14 residues long. The CDR3: CASSPRTGQETQYF. The CDR3 nucleotides read TGTGCCAGCTCACCCCGGACTGGACAAGAGACCCAGTACTTC.

The gene calls are TRBV7-3 and TRBJ2-3; no clear D. The CDR3 totals 13 residues. Germline assignment: CDR1 SGHTA and CDR2 FQGTGA. V was pared by 5 bases and J by 8 bases, with 14 bases between. The CDR3 reads CASSPSLSGTQYF. The DNA for the CDR3 is TGTGCCAGCAGCCCCAGCCTTTCTGGTACGCAGTATTTT.

In this sample, this clone turned up once. The chain has TRBV7-2 and TRBJ2-3; 7 nucleotides match TRBD2. Germline V lookup: CDR1 SGHTA, CDR2 FQGNSA. Unmatched junction bases numbered 0, after V lost 0 bases and J lost 0 bases. The CDR3 contains 15 residues. In nucleotides, the CDR3 is TGTGCCAGCAGCTTAGCTAGCGGGAGCACAGATACGCAGTATTTT. It is translated as CASSLASGSTDTQYF.

This chain joins TRBV5-6 and TRBJ1-2, with TRBD1 as a possible D gene (5 bases). CDR1 is SGHDT and CDR2 is YYEEEE in the germline V gene. This CDR3 has 14 residues. V shed 2 bases and J shed 3 bases, with 11 bases lying between them. The CDR3, as DNA: TGTGCCAGCAGCTTTAAACAGGCCTACTATGGCTACACCTTC. Its translation is CASSFKQAYYGYTF. Using reference TRBV5-6 and TRBJ1-2 for the parts outside the CDR3, the full variable domain is DAGVTQSPTHLIKTRGQQVTLRCSPKSGHDTVSWYQQALGQGPQFIFQYYEEEERQRGNFPDRFSGHQFPNYSSELNVNALLLGDSALYLCASSFKQAYYGYTFGSGTRLTVV.

The V call is TRBV11-2, the J call TRBJ2-2, with 7 nucleotides matching TRBD1. This CDR3 has 15 amino acids. J gave up 1 base and V 5 bases, and 4 bases lay outside the gene matches. The germline CDR1 and CDR2 sequences are SGHAT and FQNNGV. CDR3 coding DNA: TGTGCCAGCAGCCCTCGACAGGGGAACACCGGGGAGCTGTTTTTT. Protein sequence: CASSPRQGNTGELFF. Full variable domain (outside the CDR3, taken from reference TRBV11-2 and TRBJ2-2): EAGVAQSPRYKIIEKRQSVAFWCNPISGHATLYWYQQILGQGPKLLIQFQNNGVVDDSQLPKDRFSAERLKGVDSTLKIQPAKLEDSAVYLCASSPRQGNTGELFFGEGSRLTVL.

The chain combines TRBV19 with TRBJ1-4, with D unclear. Germline assignment: CDR1 LNHDA and CDR2 SQIVND (reference sequence). The V and J ends lost 6 bases and 3 bases respectively, with 14 bases between them. The CDR3 extends over 15 amino acids. Here the CDR3 reads CASSRRSTPNEKLFF. The CDR3 DNA sequence: TGTGCCAGTAGCCGCCGGTCGACCCCTAATGAAAAACTGTTTTTT.

The rearrangement uses TRBV2 and TRBJ2-7; the D gene is possibly TRBD2 (8 bases). The germline V gene has CDR1 SNHLY and CDR2 FYNNEI. The CDR3 consists of 13 residues. Between the trimmed V and J ends, which lost 7 bases and 2 bases, there was a span of 12 bases. CDR3 region: CASTGGTAYEQYF. CDR3 DNA sequence: TGTGCCAGCACGGGAGGGACAGCCTACGAGCAGTACTTC.

The chain recombines TRBV2 with TRBJ1-6, with D unclear. The length of the CDR3 is 15 residues. The germline gives CDR1 SNHLY, CDR2 FYNNEI. The germline V and J ends were trimmed by 4 bases and 7 bases, with 14 bases remaining between them. DNA of the CDR3: TGTGCCAGCAGTGCTCATAGGAATTCGAATTCACCCCTCCACTTT. Residues: CASSAHRNSNSPLHF.

J is TRBJ2-5 and V is TRBV5-6; 9 bases align to TRBD1. This CDR3 has 13 residues. Germline lookup yields CDR1 SGHDT and CDR2 YYEEEE. With V trimmed by 3 bases and J by 5 bases, 2 bases remained unmatched. CDR3 loop: CASSWDRVETQYF. The CDR3 region has the DNA TGTGCCAGCAGCTGGGACAGGGTGGAGACCCAGTACTTC.